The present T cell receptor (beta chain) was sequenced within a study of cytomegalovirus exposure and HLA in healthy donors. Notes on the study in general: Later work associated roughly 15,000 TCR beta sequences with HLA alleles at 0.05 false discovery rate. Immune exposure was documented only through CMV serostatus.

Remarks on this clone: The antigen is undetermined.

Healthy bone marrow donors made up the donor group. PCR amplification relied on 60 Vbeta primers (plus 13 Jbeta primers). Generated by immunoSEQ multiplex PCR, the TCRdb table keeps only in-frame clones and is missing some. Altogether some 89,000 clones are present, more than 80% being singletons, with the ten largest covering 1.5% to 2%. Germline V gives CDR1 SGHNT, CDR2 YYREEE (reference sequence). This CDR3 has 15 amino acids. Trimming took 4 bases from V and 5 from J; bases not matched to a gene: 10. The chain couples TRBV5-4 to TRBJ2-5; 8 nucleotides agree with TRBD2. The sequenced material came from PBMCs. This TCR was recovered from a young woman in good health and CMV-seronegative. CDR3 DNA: TGTGCCAGCAGCCCCCAAGCGGGAGCGGAGGAGACCCAGTACTTC. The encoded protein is CASSPQAGAEETQYF.